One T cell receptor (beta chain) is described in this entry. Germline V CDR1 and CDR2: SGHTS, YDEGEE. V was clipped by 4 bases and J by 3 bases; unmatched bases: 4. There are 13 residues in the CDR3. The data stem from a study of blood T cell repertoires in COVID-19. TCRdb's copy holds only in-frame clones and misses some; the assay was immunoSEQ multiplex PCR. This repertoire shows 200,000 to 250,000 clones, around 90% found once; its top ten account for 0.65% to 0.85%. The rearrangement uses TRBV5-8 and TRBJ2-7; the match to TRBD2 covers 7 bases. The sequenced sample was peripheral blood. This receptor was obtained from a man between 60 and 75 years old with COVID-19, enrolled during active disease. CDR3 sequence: CASSAWTSYEQYF. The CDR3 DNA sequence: TGTGCCAGCAGCGCCTGGACTAGCTACGAGCAGTACTTC.